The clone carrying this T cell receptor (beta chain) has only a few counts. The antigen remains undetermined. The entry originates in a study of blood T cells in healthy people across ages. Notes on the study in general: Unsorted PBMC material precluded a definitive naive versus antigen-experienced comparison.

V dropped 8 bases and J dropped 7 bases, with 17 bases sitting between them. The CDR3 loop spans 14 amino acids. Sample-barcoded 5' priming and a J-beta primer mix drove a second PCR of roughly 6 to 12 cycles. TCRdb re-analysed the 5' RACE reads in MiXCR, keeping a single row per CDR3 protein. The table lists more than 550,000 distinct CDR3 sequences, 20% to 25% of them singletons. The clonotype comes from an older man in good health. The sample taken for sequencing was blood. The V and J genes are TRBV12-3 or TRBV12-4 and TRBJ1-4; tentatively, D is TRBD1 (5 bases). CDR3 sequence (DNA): TGTGCCAGCGGTCGAGCGGGGGGTAGTGAAAAACTGTTTTTT. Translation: CASGRAGGSEKLFF.